The clone carrying this T cell receptor beta chain was detected only a few times. Via MiXCR, TCRdb re-called the RACE reads, giving one row per CDR3 protein. The sample has about 120,000 distinct CDR3 sequences, approximately 13% seen once. This sample was taken from a study of human T cells and chemical hapten exposure. Trimming shortened V by 1 base and J by 6 bases, and 17 bases separated the two germline ends. CDR3 length: 16 residues. CDR1 is LGHNA and CDR2 is YSLEER in the germline V gene. Time point described: patch test 1, 2 weeks after DPC sensitization. Treatment: therapeutic diphenylcyclopropenone sensitization with weekly scalp DPC. Before extraction, the whole blood was not fractionated, and total RNA was taken from it.

The input for sequencing was whole blood, taken in connection with sensitization to the hapten diphenylcyclopropenone (DPC). This chain connects TRBV4-3 to TRBJ2-3; D remains unclear. This TCR derives from a man aged 18 to 30 with alopecia areata. Some clones in this sample may be carry-over from other donors' samples. CDR3 nucleotides: TGCGCCAGCAGCCAAGTAATCTCCCCGGGCGGCGATACGCAGTATTTT. Translated: CASSQVISPGGDTQYF.